This T cell receptor beta chain was documented in a study of regulatory T cells in long-lasting Graves disease. Notes on the study in general: Repertoires from persistent disease leaned toward TRBV28, TRBJ1-2 and TRBJ2-5. Study was limited to peripheral blood, excluding thyroid tissue.

Researchers made the TCR library from RNA that was extracted from PBMCs. Germline CDR1 reads SEHNR; CDR2 reads FQNEAQ (reference sequence). With 5 bases clipped from V and 0 bases from J, the junction kept 4 bases outside the gene matches. This CDR3 is built from 16 residues. In this sample, this clonotype turned up once. Its specificity is not known. TCRdb reprocessed the reads with MiXCR, giving one entry per CDR3 protein. The sample yields about 850 distinct CDR3 sequences, around 80% seen once. The rearrangement links TRBV7-9 to TRBJ2-2; 9 bases agree with TRBD1. The source is a man aged 35-49 years with Graves disease. This material consisted of peripheral blood mononuclear cells (PBMCs), taken with antithyroid drug treatment, in newly diagnosed or persistent Graves disease (not recorded which). CDR3 residues: CASSARQGANTGELFF. For the CDR3, the DNA is TGTGCCAGCAGCGCGAGACAGGGGGCGAACACCGGGGAGCTGTTTTTT. Drawing the rest from reference TRBV7-9 and TRBJ2-2, the complete variable domain is DTGVSQNPRHKITKRGQNVTFRCDPISEHNRLYWYRQTLGQGPEFLTYFQNEAQLEKSRLLSDRFSAERPKGSFSTLEIQRTEQGDSAMYLCASSARQGANTGELFFGEGSRLTVL.